The clone carrying this T cell receptor beta chain has a count of ten or more. Its target is not known. The CDR3 covers 14 residues. The germline V gene encodes CDR1 MNHEY and CDR2 SVGAGI. V shed 4 bases and J shed 3 bases, with 9 bases lying between them. The data stem from a study of shared clonotypes between healthy human individuals. Assay: immunoSEQ multiplex PCR; the TCRdb copy retains only in-frame clones and omits some. Of about 79,000 clones detected, 50% to 70% appear once; the ten largest clones hold about 51%. Overall study results and limits: Among non-shared clonotypes, generation probabilities were lower than among those shared by all four donors.

The chain couples TRBV6-5 to TRBJ2-2; perhaps TRBD1 as D (5 bases). The TCR originated in a man aged 30 to 45 in good health. Specimen: memory CD8+ T cells sorted from blood. Subset denoted: CD45RO+ cells pooled with CCR7-negative TemRA cells. The CDR3 here is CASSLSTDTGELFF. CDR3 in DNA: TGTGCCAGCAGTTTATCGACAGACACCGGGGAGCTGTTTTTT.